Below, 24 T cell receptor beta chains from the same sample are listed, as sequenced in a study of blood T cell repertoires in COVID-19 (dated by TCRdb to the early 2020s). The library was made by the immunoSEQ multiplex PCR assay. The table was pulled from immuneACCESS by TCRdb, which kept in-frame rearrangements only. Such tables lose some clones; where checked, under half of the loss comes from unresolved V genes, and the rest has no known cause. In all, the sample holds about 170,000 clones, and around four fifths of those were seen once. The top ten clones comprise more than 14% of the sample. The sequencing sample was made of peripheral blood. These receptors all stem from a woman between 70 and 85 years old with COVID-19, enrolled during active disease.

V gene TRBV27 combines with J gene TRBJ2-1; 7 nucleotides align to TRBD2. V lost 6 bases and J lost 3; bases outside the gene matches: 2. The CDR3 is 13 residues long. Germline CDR1 reads MNHEY; CDR2 reads SMNVEV (reference sequence). The CDR3 bases are TGTGCCAGCAGGCGGGGGTTCTACAATGAGCAGTTCTTC. Amino acids: CASRRGFYNEQFF.

V gene TRBV30 combines with J gene TRBJ1-5; no clear D gene. CDR3 size: 13 residues. Germline CDR1 GTSNPN, CDR2 SVGIG (reference sequence). V was cut by 0 bases and J by 7 bases, with 10 bases left in between. The CDR3 region is CAWSVGDSQPQHF. The DNA of the CDR3 is TGTGCCTGGAGTGTCGGGGATTCGCAGCCCCAGCATTTT.

This chain connects TRBV30 to TRBJ1-4; D gene unclear. Trimming cost V 0 bases and J 4 bases, with 9 bases left between them. Germline lookup yields CDR1 GTSNPN and CDR2 SVGIG (reference sequence). The CDR3 spans 14 residues. CDR3 in DNA: TGTGCCTGGAGTGTACGTAGTCATAATGAAAAACTGTTTTTT. Residues: CAWSVRSHNEKLFF.

The CDR3 DNA sequence: TGTGCCAGCAGCATGACACTAGCAGCTTTCTTT. Residues: CASSMTLAAFF. The chain recombines TRBV7-2 with TRBJ1-1; D gene ambiguous. The CDR3 has 11 amino acids. The germline CDR1 and CDR2 sequences are SGHTA and FQGNSA. Trimming took off 5 bases at V and 10 bases at J, with 11 bases between the two ends. Full variable domain (missing parts from reference TRBV7-2 and TRBJ1-1): GAGVSQSPSNKVTEKGKDVELRCDPISGHTALYWYRQSLGQGLEFLIYFQGNSAPDKSGLPSDRFSAERTGGSVSTLTIQRTQQEDSAVYLCASSMTLAAFFGQGTRLTVV.

The chain joins TRBV29-1 to TRBJ2-5; D remains unclear. The V end lost 7 bases, the J end lost 3 bases, and 6 bases lay between the germline ends. The germline gives CDR1 SQVTM, CDR2 ANQGSEA. The CDR3 is 10 amino acids. The CDR3 nucleotides read TGCAGCGCCCAAAAAGAGACCCAGTACTTC. The encoded protein is CSAQKETQYF.

The chain links TRBV7-8 to TRBJ1-5; no definite D call. Germline CDR1 SGHVS, CDR2 FQNEAQ. CDR3 size: 13 residues. Trimming took off 1 base at V and 7 bases at J, with 8 bases between the two ends. CDR3 region: CASSLGSRQPQHF. In DNA, the CDR3 is TGTGCCAGCAGCTTAGGATCCAGGCAGCCCCAGCATTTT.

The chain joins TRBV5-4 to TRBJ1-2, with TRBD1 identical over 7 bases. V gave up 3 bases and J gave up 2 bases; unmatched junction bases: 1. The CDR3 sequence is 13 residues long. The germline gives CDR1 SGHNT, CDR2 YYREEE (reference sequence). The CDR3 is CASSSTGNYGYTF. CDR3 sequence (DNA): TGTGCCAGCAGCTCGACAGGGAACTATGGCTACACCTTC. Filled out from reference TRBV5-4 and TRBJ1-2, the complete variable domain reads ETGVTQSPTHLIKTRGQQVTLRCSSQSGHNTVSWYQQALGQGPQFIFQYYREEENGRGNFPPRFSGLQFPNYSSELNVNALELDDSALYLCASSSTGNYGYTFGSGTRLTVV.

This clone was counted once. V gene TRBV11-2 combines with J gene TRBJ2-3; D unresolved. The germline CDR1 and CDR2 sequences are SGHAT and FQNNGV. The V end was cut by 5 bases, the J end by 9 bases, with 15 bases between. The CDR3 consists of 13 residues. The CDR3 nucleotides read TGTGCCAGCAGCGTAACGACGGAGACCACGCAGTATTTT. Encoded protein: CASSVTTETTQYF. Combining the CDR3 with reference TRBV11-2 and TRBJ2-3 gives the whole variable domain EAGVAQSPRYKIIEKRQSVAFWCNPISGHATLYWYQQILGQGPKLLIQFQNNGVVDDSQLPKDRFSAERLKGVDSTLKIQPAKLEDSAVYLCASSVTTETTQYFGPGTRLTVL.

The chain joins TRBV28 to TRBJ1-2; TRBD1 agrees at 7 bases. The CDR3 totals 14 residues. Looked up from germline, CDR1 is MDHEN and CDR2 is SYDVKM. V dropped 4 bases and J dropped 2; count of bases not matched to a gene: 4. The CDR3 bases are TGTGCCAGCAGTTCTTACAGGGGCAACTATGGCTACACCTTC. Its translation is CASSSYRGNYGYTF.

The V gene is TRBV3-1 (or the pseudogene TRBV3-2), the J gene TRBJ1-5, with TRBD1 identical over 7 bases. This CDR3 has 15 residues. V was clipped by 4 bases and J by 7 bases; unmatched bases: 10. Germline CDR1 reads LGHDT; CDR2 reads YNNKEL (reference sequence). The CDR3 region is CASSLKRTGGQPQHF. CDR3 coding DNA: TGTGCCAGCAGCCTGAAGAGGACAGGAGGCCAGCCCCAGCATTTT.

V and J are TRBV3-1 (or the pseudogene TRBV3-2) and TRBJ2-7; maybe TRBD2 (6 bases). CDR1 and CDR2 (germline): LGHDT, YNNKEL (reference sequence). The CDR3 runs to 12 residues. Between the trimmed V and J ends, which lost 2 bases and 11 bases, there was a span of 13 bases. The CDR3 spells CASSQRDSREYF. The CDR3 DNA is TGTGCCAGCAGCCAAAGGGACTCCCGAGAGTACTTC.

The genes are TRBV20-1 and TRBJ2-4, with 8 bases identical to TRBD1. The junction had 11 bases not matched to a gene; V was cut back by 3 bases and J by 1 base. Germline lookup yields CDR1 DFQATT and CDR2 SNEGSKA (reference sequence). CDR3 length equals 17 residues. Here the CDR3 reads CSASSGGAFGAKNIQYF. CDR3 nucleotide sequence: TGCAGTGCTAGTTCAGGGGGCGCCTTCGGGGCCAAAAACATTCAGTACTTC.

This rearrangement joins TRBV30 to TRBJ2-7, with 7 bases matching TRBD2. The length of the CDR3 is 13 residues. Germline assignment: CDR1 GTSNPN and CDR2 SVGIG (reference sequence). V lost 5 bases and J lost 3; bases outside the gene matches: 7. CDR3 DNA: TGTGCCTGGGGGGAGGGCACATTCTACGAGCAGTACTTC. This encodes CAWGEGTFYEQYF.

The rearrangement uses TRBV19 and TRBJ1-1; a weak D match, TRBD1 (6 bases). Trimming left V 8 bases short and J 3 bases short, with 28 bases between. The germline CDR1 and CDR2 sequences are LNHDA and SQIVND (reference sequence). This CDR3 comprises 18 residues. The CDR3 spells CASGGLRPTSTGDTEAFF. CDR3 DNA sequence: TGTGCCAGTGGGGGCCTCCGCCCAACCTCGACCGGGGACACTGAAGCTTTCTTT.

This clone was picked up one time. The CDR3 nucleotides read TGTGCCAGCAGCGGATATACAGGGGGAGGCGAGCAGTACTTC. Translating gives CASSGYTGGGEQYF. The V gene is TRBV5-5, the J gene TRBJ2-7; 8 bases line up with TRBD1. The trim removed 4 bases at V and 6 bases at J, leaving 9 bases unmatched. CDR3 length: 14 residues. From germline, CDR1 is SGHKS and CDR2 YYEKEE (reference sequence).

In this sample, this clone turned up once. The chain carries TRBV7-6 and TRBJ2-1; D is perhaps TRBD1 (5 bases). V gave up 7 bases and J gave up 6 bases, with 19 bases separating them. Per germline, CDR1 SGHVS and CDR2 FNYEAQ. There are 15 residues in the CDR3. The CDR3 bases are TGTGCCAGCACCCTAGGGGTGGGGCCGTCCAATGAGCAGTTCTTC. Translating gives CASTLGVGPSNEQFF.

This clone has more than one count but fewer than ten. CDR3 loop: CASSVGSSAYNEQFF. Written as DNA, the CDR3 is TGTGCCAGCAGCGTAGGTTCGTCCGCCTACAATGAGCAGTTCTTC. The chain employs TRBV9 and TRBJ2-1; D unclear. Trimming removed 0 bases from V and 2 bases from J, with 9 bases in between. From germline, CDR1 is SGDLS and CDR2 YYNGEE. This CDR3 is 15 amino acids long.

The genes are TRBV7-2 and TRBJ1-1; D call uncertain. CDR1 is SGHTA, CDR2 FQGNSA, per germline. CDR3 length: 14 amino acids. Trimming removed 2 bases at V and 1 base at J, with 8 bases between. The CDR3, as DNA: TGTGCCAGCAGCTTAATCGGGAGGAACACTGAAGCTTTCTTT. It codes for CASSLIGRNTEAFF.

V gene TRBV5-6 combines with J gene TRBJ2-7; 9 positions agree with TRBD1. With 2 bases clipped from V and 2 bases from J, the junction kept 11 bases outside the gene matches. Germline-derived CDR1 and CDR2 are SGHDT and YYEEEE. This CDR3 has 17 residues. CDR3 nucleotide sequence: TGTGCCAGCAGCTTCTCCCCGGGACAGGGTGAGGCCTACGAGCAGTACGTC. Its translation: CASSFSPGQGEAYEQYV.

This chain connects TRBV28 to TRBJ1-1, with D maybe TRBD1 (5 bases). V was pared by 2 bases and J by 3 bases, with 13 bases between. This CDR3 comprises 15 residues. Germline CDR1 is MDHEN and CDR2 is SYDVKM. For the CDR3, the DNA is TGTGCCAGCAGTTTAGCCCAGGGTAGATACACTGAAGCTTTCTTT. This gives the protein CASSLAQGRYTEAFF.

The V and J genes are TRBV11-2 and TRBJ1-3; 8 nucleotides match TRBD1. This CDR3 comprises 17 residues. Trimming removed 4 bases from V and 4 bases from J; junction bases left unmatched: 12. Germline CDR1 and CDR2: SGHAT and FQNNGV. The CDR3 spells CASSSLFGQGAGNTIYF. The CDR3, as DNA: TGTGCCAGCAGCTCCCTTTTCGGTCAGGGGGCAGGAAACACCATATATTTT.

This sequence joins TRBV5-6 and TRBJ2-7; 7 bases line up with TRBD2. CDR1 and CDR2 from the germline V gene are SGHDT and YYEEEE. V shed 2 bases, J shed 4 bases, and the junction held 9 bases outside the gene matches. This CDR3 is built from 15 residues. In nucleotides, the CDR3 is TGTGCCAGCAGCTTTTTCGCTGGCGGGAGTTACGAGCAGTACTTC. Its translation is CASSFFAGGSYEQYF. Together with reference TRBV5-6 and TRBJ2-7, the CDR3 gives the full variable domain: DAGVTQSPTHLIKTRGQQVTLRCSPKSGHDTVSWYQQALGQGPQFIFQYYEEEERQRGNFPDRFSGHQFPNYSSELNVNALLLGDSALYLCASSFFAGGSYEQYFGPGTRLTVT.

This CDR3 reads CASGNEKLFF. The CDR3 region has the DNA TGTGCCAGCGGTAATGAAAAACTGTTTTTT. The genes are TRBV19 and TRBJ1-4, with D hard to call. The ends were cut back, 9 bases at V and 4 bases at J, with 3 bases in the middle. Per germline, CDR1 LNHDA and CDR2 SQIVND (reference sequence). This CDR3 contains 10 residues.

The chain combines TRBV28 with TRBJ1-2, with 8 bases matching TRBD1. Germline CDR1 reads MDHEN; CDR2 reads SYDVKM. V lost 5 bases, J lost 4 bases, and 9 bases stayed unmatched. The CDR3 contains 15 residues. The CDR3: CASSGDPTGVYGYTF. CDR3 nucleotides: TGTGCCAGCAGTGGGGACCCGACAGGGGTCTATGGCTACACCTTC.